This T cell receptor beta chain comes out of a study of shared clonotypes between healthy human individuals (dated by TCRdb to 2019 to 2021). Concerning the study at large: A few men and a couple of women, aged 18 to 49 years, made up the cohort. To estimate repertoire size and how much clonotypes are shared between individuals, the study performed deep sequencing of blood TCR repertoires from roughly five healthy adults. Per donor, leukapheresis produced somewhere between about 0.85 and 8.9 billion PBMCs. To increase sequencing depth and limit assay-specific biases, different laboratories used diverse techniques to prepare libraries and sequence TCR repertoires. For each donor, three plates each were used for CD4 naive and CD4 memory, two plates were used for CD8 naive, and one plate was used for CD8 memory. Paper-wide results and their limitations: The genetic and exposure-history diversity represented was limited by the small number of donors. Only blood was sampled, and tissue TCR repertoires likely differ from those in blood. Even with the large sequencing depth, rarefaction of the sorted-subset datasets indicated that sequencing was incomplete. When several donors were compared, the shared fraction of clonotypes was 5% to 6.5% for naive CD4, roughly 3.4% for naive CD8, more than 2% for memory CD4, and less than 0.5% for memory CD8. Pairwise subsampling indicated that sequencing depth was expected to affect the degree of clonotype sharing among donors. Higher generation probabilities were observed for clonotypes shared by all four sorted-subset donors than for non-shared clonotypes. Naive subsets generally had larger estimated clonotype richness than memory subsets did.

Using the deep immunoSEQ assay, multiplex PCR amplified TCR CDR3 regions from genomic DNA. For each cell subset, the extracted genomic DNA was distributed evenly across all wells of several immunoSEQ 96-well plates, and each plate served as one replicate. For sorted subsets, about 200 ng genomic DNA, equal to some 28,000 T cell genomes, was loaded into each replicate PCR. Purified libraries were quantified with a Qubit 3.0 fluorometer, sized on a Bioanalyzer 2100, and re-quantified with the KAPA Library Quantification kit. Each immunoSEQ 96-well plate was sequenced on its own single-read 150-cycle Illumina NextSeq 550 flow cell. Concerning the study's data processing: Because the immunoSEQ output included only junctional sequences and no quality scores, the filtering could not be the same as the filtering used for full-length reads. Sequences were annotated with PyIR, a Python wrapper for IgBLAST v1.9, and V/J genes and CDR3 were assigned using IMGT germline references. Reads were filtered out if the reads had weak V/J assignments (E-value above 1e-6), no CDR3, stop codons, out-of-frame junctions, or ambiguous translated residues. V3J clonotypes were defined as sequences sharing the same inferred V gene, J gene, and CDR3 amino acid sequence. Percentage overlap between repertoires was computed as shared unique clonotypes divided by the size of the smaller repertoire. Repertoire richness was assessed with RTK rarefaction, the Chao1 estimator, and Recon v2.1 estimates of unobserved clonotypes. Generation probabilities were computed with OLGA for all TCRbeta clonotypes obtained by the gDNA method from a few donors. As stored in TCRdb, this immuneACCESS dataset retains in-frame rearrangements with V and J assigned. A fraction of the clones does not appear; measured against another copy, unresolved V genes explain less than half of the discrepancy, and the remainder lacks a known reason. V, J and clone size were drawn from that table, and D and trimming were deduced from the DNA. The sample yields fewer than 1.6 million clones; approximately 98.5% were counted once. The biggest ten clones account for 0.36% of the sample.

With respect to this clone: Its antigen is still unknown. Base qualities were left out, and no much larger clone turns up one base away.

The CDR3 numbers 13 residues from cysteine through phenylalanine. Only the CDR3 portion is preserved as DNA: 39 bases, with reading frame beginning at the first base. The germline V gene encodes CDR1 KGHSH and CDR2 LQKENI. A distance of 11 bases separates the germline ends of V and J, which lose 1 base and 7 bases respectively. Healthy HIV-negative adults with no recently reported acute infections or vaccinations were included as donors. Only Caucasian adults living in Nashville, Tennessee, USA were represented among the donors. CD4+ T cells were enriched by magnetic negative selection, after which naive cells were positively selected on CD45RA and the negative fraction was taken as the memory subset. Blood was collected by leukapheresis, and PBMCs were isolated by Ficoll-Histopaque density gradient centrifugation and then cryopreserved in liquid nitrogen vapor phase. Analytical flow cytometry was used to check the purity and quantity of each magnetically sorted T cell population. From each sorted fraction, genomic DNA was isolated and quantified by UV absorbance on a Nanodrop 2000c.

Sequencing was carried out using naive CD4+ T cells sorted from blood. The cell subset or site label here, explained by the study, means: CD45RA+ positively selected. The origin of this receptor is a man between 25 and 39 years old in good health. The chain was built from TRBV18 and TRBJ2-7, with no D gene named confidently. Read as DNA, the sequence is TGTGCCAGCTCACCACTCAACGGAGCTGAGCAGTACTTC. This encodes CASSPLNGAEQYF.